The entry that follows covers one T cell receptor beta chain sequence. Its antigen is unidentified. The CDR3 sequence is 16 residues long. V lost 0 bases and J 2 bases, leaving 11 bases between the germline ends. Per the germline V gene, CDR1 is LGHNA and CDR2 is YSLEER. The PCR had 60 Vbeta and 13 Jbeta primers. The table came from immunoSEQ multiplex PCR; TCRdb's copy has only in-frame clones and leaves some out. The data hold 200,000 or so clones, with roughly 79% observed a single time. The sample comes from a study of cytomegalovirus exposure and HLA in healthy donors. Overall study results and limits: A later examination showed that TCR association rates differed by HLA locus, with DRB1 most and HLA-C fewest.

V usage is TRBV4-3 and J usage is TRBJ2-1; maybe TRBD2 (6 bases). What was sequenced was PBMCs. This receptor was taken from a man aged 18 to 29 in good health and CMV-seronegative. DNA of the CDR3: TGCGCCAGCAGCCAAGATCAGGAGCGGGCCTACAATGAGCAGTTCTTC. Protein sequence: CASSQDQERAYNEQFF.